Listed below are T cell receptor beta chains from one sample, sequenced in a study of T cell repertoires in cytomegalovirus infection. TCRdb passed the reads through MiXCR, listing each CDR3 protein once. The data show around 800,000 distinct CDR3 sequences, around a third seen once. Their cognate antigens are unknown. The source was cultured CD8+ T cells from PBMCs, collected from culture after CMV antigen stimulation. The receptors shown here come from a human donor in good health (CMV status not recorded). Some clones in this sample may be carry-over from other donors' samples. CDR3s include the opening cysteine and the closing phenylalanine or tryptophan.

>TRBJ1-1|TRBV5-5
CASSSPEGGAFF
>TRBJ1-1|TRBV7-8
CASSLEAGSSNTEAFF
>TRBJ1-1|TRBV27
CASSLRQGGDTEAFF
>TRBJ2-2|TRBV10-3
CAISDASGATGELFF
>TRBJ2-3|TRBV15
CATSQPGSHHVSQYF
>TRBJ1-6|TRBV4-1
CASSQDVGENSPLHF
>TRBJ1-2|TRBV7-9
CASSRGGTANYGYTF
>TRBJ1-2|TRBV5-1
CASSFYLQGDYRDGYTF
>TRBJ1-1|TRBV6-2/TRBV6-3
CATIPQEGQQLGAFF
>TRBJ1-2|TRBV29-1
CSVPSRVGGYTF
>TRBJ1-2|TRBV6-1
CATIGGGQGAWGYTF
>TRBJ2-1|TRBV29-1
CSVRSLAGGSSYNEQFF
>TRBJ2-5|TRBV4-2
CASSQTPTRLQETQYF
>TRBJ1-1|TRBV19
CASSIGPRRGLNTEAFF
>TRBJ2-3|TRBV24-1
CATSDPDGLAGDTDTQYF
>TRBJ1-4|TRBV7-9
CASSLADRPITTNEKLFF
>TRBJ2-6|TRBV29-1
CNVTGTPVSSGANVLTF
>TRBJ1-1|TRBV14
CASSPSRATEAFF
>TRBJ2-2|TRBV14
CASSQEEGELGTGELFF
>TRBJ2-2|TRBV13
CASGTGSGTGELFF